What follows are 12 T cell receptor beta chains derived from one specimen sequenced in a study of graft-versus-host responses after intestinal transplantation (dated by TCRdb to about 2021). The antigens these receptors bind are not known. Interpreted using the paper, the time point label stands for: cells obtained before transplantation from donor or recipient. Libraries were constructed by the immunoSEQ multiplex PCR assay. As stored in TCRdb, this immuneACCESS dataset retains in-frame rearrangements with V and J assigned. A fraction of the clones does not appear; measured against another copy, unresolved V genes explain less than half of the discrepancy, and the remainder lacks a known reason. Across this sample there are more than 80,000 clones, with approximately 90% seen only once. Clones ranked in the top ten supply around 0.27% of the sample. The sample consisted of unstimulated CD4+ T cells sorted from spleen or lymph node cells, taken before transplant. Receptors originate from a human donor who was the organ donor for an intestinal transplant.

The rearrangement joins TRBV6-1 to TRBJ2-7; D gene unclear. The length of the CDR3 is 12 residues. The germline CDR1 and CDR2 sequences are MNHNS and SASEGT. With 6 bases removed from V and 3 bases from J, the gap between germline ends came to 9 bases. CDR3 amino acids: CASSARYYEQYF. The CDR3 DNA follows: TGTGCCAGCAGCGCTAGATACTACGAGCAGTACTTC.

The V call is TRBV5-1, the J call TRBJ2-7, with 11 bases identical to TRBD1. The CDR3 is 15 residues long. Looked up from germline, CDR1 is SGHRS and CDR2 is YFSETQ. The V segment lost 0 bases and the J segment 5 bases; nucleotides outside the gene matches: 4. The CDR3 is CASSLAGTGGDEQYF. The CDR3 bases are TGCGCCAGCAGCTTGGCGGGGACAGGGGGAGACGAGCAGTACTTC.

The rearrangement uses TRBV7-2 and TRBJ2-1; TRBD2 matches 7 bases. Trimming at V came to 1 base and at J to 8 bases, leaving 2 bases not matched to a gene. The CDR3 has 13 residues. Germline V gene data show CDR1 as SGHTA and CDR2 as FQGNSA. CDR3 residues: CASSLDRGDEQFF. The CDR3, as DNA: TGTGCCAGCAGCTTAGACCGGGGGGATGAGCAGTTCTTC.

This rearrangement joins TRBV21-1 to TRBJ1-2. TRBV21-1 corresponds to a pseudogene. This CDR3 has 18 residues. The chain's CDR3 is CASSKGTLGLPEDYGYTF. In DNA form, the CDR3 reads TGTGCCAGCAGCAAAGGTACCTTGGGCCTACCGGAGGATTATGGCTACACCTTC.

This chain connects TRBV6-5 to TRBJ1-6, with D tentatively TRBD1 (6 bases). V lost 6 bases and J 5 bases, leaving 14 bases between the germline ends. CDR1 and CDR2 (germline): MNHEY, SVGAGI. The CDR3 is 15 amino acids. Here the CDR3 reads CASRRTGTHNSPLHF. CDR3 DNA sequence: TGTGCCAGCAGACGCACAGGGACCCATAATTCACCCCTCCACTTT.

This chain links TRBV7-6 with TRBJ2-2, with D perhaps TRBD2 (6 bases). Germline values: CDR1 SGHVS, CDR2 FNYEAQ. CDR3 length: 17 residues. V was pared by 5 bases and J by 4 bases, with 20 bases between. The DNA of the CDR3 is TGTGCCAGCAGCAAGACTAGTTCTGCTGCCTTCACCGGGGAGCTGTTTTTT. Protein product: CASSKTSSAAFTGELFF. Full variable domain (outside the CDR3, taken from reference TRBV7-6 and TRBJ2-2): GAGVSQSPRYKVTKRGQDVALRCDPISGHVSLYWYRQALGQGPEFLTYFNYEAQQDKSGLPNDRFSAERPEGSISTLTIQRTEQRDSAMYRCASSKTSSAAFTGELFFGEGSRLTVL.

A remark on this clone: A junction end diverges from the germline sequence, so it may reflect a read error. The chain's CDR3 is CASSLAGPLETQYF. The CDR3 bases are TGTGCTAGCAGCTTAGCGGGGCCCTTAGAGACCCAGTACTTC. The V gene is TRBV7-7, the J gene TRBJ2-5; 8 bases fit TRBD2. There are 14 residues in the CDR3. The V gene's germline CDR1 is SSHAT and CDR2 FNYEAQ (reference sequence).

A note on this clone: The sample holds other DNA sequences that translate to the same CDR3. The chain couples TRBV28 to TRBJ2-6, with no clear D. CDR1 and CDR2 (germline): MDHEN, SYDVKM. The CDR3 consists of 15 residues. V lost 6 bases to trimming and J lost 1 base, with 10 bases between them. For the CDR3, the DNA is TGTGCCAGCAGCTCTTCAGGTTCTGGGGCCAACGTCCTGACTTTC. As protein: CASSSSGSGANVLTF.

CDR3 loop: CASSLGVGPGGEQFF. The CDR3, as DNA: TGTGCCAGCAGCTTAGGGGTTGGGCCGGGGGGTGAGCAGTTCTTC. This rearrangement joins TRBV11-3 to TRBJ2-1, with 7 positions matching TRBD2. The germline V gene encodes CDR1 SGHNT and CDR2 YENEEA. The CDR3 has 15 amino acids. Losses at the gene ends were 1 base for V and 9 bases for J; bases not matched to a gene: 9. The full variable domain, with the rest looked up from reference TRBV11-3 and TRBJ2-1, is EAGVVQSPRYKIIEKKQPVAFWCNPISGHNTLYWYLQNLGQGPELLIRYENEEAVDDSQLPKDRFSAERLKGVDSTLKIQPAELGDSAVYLCASSLGVGPGGEQFFGPGTRLTVL.

V and J are TRBV19 and TRBJ2-1, with TRBD2 identical over 13 bases. CDR1 and CDR2 from the germline V gene are LNHDA and SQIVND (reference sequence). This CDR3 region has 17 residues. With V trimmed by 5 bases and J by 2 bases, 6 bases remained unmatched. DNA of the CDR3: TGTGCCAGTAGTGCCCGGACTAGCGGGAGTACCTACAATGAGCAGTTCTTC. Amino acids: CASSARTSGSTYNEQFF.

V is TRBV5-1 and J is TRBJ2-7; 7 bases map to TRBD2. This CDR3 region has 13 residues. The junction had 8 bases not matched to a gene; V was cut back by 7 bases and J by 4 bases. Germline assignment: CDR1 SGHRS and CDR2 YFSETQ. The CDR3 DNA sequence: TGCGCCAGCGCCCGGGGGGAAGGATACGAGCAGTACTTC. Translation: CASARGEGYEQYF. Full variable domain (missing parts from reference TRBV5-1 and TRBJ2-7): KAGVTQTPRYLIKTRGQQVTLSCSPISGHRSVSWYQQTPGQGLQFLFEYFSETQRNKGNFPGRFSGRQFSNSRSEMNVSTLELGDSALYLCASARGEGYEQYFGPGTRLTVT.

The V gene is TRBV30, the J gene TRBJ1-5; no firm D call. V was pared by 6 bases and J by 7 bases, with 16 bases between. There are 13 residues in the CDR3. In germline, CDR1 is GTSNPN, CDR2 SVGIG (reference sequence). The CDR3 bases are TGTGCCTGTAGAGAGAGCCCCGGGCAGCCCCAGCATTTT. As protein: CACRESPGQPQHF.